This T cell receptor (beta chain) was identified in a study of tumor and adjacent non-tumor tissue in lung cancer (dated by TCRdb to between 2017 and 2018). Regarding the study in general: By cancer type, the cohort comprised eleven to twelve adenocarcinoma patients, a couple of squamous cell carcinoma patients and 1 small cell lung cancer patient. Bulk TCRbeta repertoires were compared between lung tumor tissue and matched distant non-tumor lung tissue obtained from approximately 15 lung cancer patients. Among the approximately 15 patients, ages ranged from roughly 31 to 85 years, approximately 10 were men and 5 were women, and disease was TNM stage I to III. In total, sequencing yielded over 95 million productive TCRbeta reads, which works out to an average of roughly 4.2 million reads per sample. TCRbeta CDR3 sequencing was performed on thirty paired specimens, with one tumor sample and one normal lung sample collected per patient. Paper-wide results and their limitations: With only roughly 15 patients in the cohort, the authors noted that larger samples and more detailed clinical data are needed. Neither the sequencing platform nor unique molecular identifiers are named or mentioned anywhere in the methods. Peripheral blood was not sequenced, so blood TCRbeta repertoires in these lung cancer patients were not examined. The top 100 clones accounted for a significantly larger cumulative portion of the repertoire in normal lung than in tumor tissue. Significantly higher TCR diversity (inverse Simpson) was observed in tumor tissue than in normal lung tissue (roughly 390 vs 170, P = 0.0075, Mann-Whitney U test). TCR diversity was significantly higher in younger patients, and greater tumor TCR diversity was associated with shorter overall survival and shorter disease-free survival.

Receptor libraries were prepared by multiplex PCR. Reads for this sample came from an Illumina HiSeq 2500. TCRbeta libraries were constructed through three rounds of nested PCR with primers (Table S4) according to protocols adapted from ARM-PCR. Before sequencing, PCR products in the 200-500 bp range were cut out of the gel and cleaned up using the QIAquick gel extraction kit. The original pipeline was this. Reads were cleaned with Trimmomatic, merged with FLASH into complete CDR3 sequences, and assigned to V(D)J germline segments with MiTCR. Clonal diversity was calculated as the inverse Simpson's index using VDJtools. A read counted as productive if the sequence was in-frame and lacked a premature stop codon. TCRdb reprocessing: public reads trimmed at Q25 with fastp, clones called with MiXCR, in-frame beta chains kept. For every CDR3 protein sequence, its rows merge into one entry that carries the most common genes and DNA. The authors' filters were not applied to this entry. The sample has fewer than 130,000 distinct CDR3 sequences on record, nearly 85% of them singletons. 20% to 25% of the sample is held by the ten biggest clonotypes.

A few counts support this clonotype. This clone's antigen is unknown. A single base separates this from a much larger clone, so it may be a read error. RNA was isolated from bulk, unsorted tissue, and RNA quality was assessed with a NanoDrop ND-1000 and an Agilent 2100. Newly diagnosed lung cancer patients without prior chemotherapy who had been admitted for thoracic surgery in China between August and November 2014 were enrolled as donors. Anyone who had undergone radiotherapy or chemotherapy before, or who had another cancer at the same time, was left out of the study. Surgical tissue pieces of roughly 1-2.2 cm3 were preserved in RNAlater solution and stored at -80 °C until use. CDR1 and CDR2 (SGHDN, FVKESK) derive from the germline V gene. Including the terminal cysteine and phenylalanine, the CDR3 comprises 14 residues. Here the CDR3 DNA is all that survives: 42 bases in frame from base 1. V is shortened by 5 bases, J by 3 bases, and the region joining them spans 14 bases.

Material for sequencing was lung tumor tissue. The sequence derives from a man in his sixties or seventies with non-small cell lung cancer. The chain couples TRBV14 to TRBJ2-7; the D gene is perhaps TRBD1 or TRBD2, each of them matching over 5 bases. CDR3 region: CASSTRQSGYEQYF. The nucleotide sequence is TGTGCCAGCAGCACCCGACAGAGCGGCTACGAGCAGTACTTC. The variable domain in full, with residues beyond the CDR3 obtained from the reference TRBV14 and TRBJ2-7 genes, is EAGVTQFPSHSVIEKGQTVTLRCDPISGHDNLYWYRRVMGKEIKFLLHFVKESKQDESGMPNNRFLAERTGGTYSTLKVQPAELEDSGVYFCASSTRQSGYEQYFGPGTRLTVT.